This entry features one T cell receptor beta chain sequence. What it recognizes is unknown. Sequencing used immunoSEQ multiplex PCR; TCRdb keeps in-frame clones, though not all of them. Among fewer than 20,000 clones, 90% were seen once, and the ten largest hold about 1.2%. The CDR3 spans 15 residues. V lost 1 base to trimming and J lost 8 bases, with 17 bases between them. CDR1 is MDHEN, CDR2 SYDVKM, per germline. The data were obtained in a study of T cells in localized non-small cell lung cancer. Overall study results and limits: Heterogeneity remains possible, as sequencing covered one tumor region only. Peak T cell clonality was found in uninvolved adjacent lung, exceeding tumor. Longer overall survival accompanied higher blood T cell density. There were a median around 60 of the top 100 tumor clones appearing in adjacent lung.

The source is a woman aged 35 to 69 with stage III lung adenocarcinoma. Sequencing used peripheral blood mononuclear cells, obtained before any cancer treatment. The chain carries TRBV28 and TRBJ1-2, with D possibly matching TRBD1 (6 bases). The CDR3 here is CASSLSSDSLRGYTF. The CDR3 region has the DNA TGTGCCAGCAGTTTATCGTCGGACAGTCTGAGGGGCTACACCTTC.